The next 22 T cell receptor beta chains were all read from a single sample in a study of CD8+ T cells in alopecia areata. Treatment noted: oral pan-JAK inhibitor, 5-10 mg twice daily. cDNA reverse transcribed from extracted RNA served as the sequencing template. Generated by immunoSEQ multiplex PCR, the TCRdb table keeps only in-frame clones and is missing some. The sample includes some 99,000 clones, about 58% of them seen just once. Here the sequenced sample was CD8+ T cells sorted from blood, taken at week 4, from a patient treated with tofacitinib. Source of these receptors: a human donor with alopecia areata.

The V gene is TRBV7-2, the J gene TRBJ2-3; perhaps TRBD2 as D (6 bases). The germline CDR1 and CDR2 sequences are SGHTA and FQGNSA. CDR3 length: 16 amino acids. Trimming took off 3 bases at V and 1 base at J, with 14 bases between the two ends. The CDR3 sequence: CASSFFGGMGTDTQYF. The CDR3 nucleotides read TGTGCCAGCAGCTTTTTTGGCGGGATGGGCACAGATACGCAGTATTTT.

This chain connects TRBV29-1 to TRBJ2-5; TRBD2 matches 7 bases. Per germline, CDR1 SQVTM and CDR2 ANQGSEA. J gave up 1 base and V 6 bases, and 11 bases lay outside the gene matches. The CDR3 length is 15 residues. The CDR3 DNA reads TGCAGCGTCGAGCGGGGCGCCTACACCCAAGAGACCCAGTACTTC. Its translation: CSVERGAYTQETQYF.

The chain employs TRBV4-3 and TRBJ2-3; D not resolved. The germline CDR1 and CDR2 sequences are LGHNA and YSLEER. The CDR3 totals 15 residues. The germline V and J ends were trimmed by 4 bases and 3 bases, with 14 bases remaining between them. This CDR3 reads CASSPSHVETDTQYF. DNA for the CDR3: TGCGCCAGCAGCCCTTCGCACGTGGAAACAGATACGCAGTATTTT.

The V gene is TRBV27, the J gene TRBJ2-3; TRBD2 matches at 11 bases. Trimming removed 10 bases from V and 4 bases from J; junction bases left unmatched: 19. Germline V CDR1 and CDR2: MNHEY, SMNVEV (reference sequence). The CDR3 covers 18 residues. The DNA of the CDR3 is TGTGCCACCGCGACAAGAAACGAGCTAGCGGGAGGAGCAGATACGCAGTATTTT. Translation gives CATATRNELAGGADTQYF.

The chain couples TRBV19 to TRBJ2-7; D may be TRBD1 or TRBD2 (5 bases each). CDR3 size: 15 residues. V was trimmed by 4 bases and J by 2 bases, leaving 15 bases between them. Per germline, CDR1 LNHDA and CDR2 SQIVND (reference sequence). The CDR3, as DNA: TGTGCCAGTAGTAGCCAGGGAGAGCACCCCTACGAGCAGTACTTC. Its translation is CASSSQGEHPYEQYF.

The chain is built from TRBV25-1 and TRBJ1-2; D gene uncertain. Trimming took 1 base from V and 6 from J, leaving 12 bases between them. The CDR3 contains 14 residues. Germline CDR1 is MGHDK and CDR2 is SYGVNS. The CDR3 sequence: CASSESTYGHGYTF. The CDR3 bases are TGTGCCAGCAGTGAATCGACCTACGGCCATGGCTACACCTTC.

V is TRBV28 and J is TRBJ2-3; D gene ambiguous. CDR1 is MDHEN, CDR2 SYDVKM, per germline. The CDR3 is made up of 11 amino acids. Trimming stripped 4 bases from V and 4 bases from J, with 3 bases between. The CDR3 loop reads CASSSPDTQYF. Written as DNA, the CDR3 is TGTGCCAGCAGTTCCCCAGATACGCAGTATTTT.

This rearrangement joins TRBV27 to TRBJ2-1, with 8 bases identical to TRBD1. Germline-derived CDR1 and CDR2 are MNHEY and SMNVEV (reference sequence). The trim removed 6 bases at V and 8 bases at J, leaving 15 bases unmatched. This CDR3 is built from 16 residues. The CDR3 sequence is CASSPLGTGLLYEQFF. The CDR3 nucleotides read TGTGCCAGCAGCCCCTTAGGGACAGGCCTGCTCTATGAGCAGTTCTTC.

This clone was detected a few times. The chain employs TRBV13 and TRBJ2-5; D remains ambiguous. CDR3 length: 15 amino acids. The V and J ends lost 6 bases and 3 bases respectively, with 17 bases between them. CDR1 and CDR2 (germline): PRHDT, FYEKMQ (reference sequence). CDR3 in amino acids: CASSPRGRAEETQYF. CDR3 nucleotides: TGTGCCAGCAGTCCCCGTGGCCGGGCCGAAGAGACCCAGTACTTC. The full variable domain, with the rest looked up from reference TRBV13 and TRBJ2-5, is AAGVIQSPRHLIKEKRETATLKCYPIPRHDTVYWYQQGPGQDPQFLISFYEKMQSDKGSIPDRFSAQQFSDYHSELNMSSLELGDSALYFCASSPRGRAEETQYFGPGTRLLVL.

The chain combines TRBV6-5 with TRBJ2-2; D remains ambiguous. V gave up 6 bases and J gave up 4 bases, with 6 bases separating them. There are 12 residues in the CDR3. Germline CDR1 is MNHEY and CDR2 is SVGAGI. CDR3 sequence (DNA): TGTGCCAGCAGCCGGCTCACCGGGGAGCTGTTTTTT. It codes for CASSRLTGELFF.

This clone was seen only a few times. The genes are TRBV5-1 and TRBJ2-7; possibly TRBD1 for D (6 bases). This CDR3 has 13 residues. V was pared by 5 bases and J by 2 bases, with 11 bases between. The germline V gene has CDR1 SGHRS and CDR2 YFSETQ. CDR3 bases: TGCGCCAGCAGGCTGGGGGCTCCCTACGAGCAGTACTTC. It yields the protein CASRLGAPYEQYF. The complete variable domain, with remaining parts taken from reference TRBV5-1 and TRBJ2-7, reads KAGVTQTPRYLIKTRGQQVTLSCSPISGHRSVSWYQQTPGQGLQFLFEYFSETQRNKGNFPGRFSGRQFSNSRSEMNVSTLELGDSALYLCASRLGAPYEQYFGPGTRLTVT.

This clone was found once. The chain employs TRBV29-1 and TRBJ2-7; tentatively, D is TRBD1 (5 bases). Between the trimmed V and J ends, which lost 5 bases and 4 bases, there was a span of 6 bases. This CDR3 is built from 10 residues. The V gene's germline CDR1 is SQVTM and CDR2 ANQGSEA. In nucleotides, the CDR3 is TGCAGCGTTCGACAGTACGAGCAGTACTTC. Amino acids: CSVRQYEQYF.

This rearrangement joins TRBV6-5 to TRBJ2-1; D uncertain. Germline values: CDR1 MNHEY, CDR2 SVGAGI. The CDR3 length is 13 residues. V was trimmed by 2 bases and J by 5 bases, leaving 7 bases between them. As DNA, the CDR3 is TGTGCCAGCAGTTACCTTGGTAACAATGAGCAGTTCTTC. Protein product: CASSYLGNNEQFF.

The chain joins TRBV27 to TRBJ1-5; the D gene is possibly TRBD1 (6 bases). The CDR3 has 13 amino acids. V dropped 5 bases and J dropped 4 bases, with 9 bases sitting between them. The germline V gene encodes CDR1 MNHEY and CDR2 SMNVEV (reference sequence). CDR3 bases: TGTGCCAGCAGTGAGGACAGAAATCAGCCCCAGCATTTT. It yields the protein CASSEDRNQPQHF.

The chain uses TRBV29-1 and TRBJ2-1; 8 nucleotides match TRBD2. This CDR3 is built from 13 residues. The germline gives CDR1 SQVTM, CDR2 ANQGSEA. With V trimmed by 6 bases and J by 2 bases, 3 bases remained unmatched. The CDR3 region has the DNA TGCAGCGTCATGACTAGCGCCTACAATGAGCAGTTCTTC. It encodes CSVMTSAYNEQFF.

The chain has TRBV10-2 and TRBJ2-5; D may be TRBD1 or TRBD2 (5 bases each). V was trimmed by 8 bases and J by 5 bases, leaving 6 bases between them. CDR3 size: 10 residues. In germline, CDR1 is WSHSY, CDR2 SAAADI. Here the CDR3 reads CASEGETQYF. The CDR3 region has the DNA TGCGCCAGCGAGGGGGAGACCCAGTACTTC.

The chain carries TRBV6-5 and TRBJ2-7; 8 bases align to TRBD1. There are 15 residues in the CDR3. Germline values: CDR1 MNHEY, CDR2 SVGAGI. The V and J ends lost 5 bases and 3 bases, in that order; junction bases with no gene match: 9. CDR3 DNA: TGTGCCAGCAGTACGGACAGGGAGGCCTACTACGAGCAGTACTTC. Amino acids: CASSTDREAYYEQYF.

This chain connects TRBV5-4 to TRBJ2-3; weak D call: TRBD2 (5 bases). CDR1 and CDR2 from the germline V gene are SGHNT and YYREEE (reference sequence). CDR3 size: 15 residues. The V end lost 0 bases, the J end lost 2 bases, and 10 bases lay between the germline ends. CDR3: CASSLVTDYTDTQYF. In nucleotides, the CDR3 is TGTGCCAGCAGCTTGGTTACAGACTACACAGATACGCAGTATTTT.

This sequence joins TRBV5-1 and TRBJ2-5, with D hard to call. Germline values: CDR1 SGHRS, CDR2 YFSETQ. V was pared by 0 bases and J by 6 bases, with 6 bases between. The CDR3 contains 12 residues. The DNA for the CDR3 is TGCGCCAGCAGCTTGGCCAGCAAGACCCAGTACTTC. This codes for CASSLASKTQYF.

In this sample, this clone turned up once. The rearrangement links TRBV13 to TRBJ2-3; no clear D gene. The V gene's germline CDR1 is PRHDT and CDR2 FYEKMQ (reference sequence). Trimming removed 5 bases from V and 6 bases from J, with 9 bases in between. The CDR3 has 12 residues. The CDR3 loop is CASSPWSDTQYF. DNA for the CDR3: TGTGCCAGCAGCCCCTGGTCGGATACGCAGTATTTT.

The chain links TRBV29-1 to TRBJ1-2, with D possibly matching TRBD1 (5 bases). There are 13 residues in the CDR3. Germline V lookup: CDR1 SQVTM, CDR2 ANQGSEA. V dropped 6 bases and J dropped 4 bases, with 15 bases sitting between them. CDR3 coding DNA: TGCAGCGTCCGGGAGAGGGGCGGCTATGGCTACACCTTC. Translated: CSVRERGGYGYTF. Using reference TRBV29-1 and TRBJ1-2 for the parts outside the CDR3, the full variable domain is SAVISQKPSRDICQRGTSLTIQCQVDSQVTMMFWYRQQPGQSLTLIATANQGSEATYESGFVIDKFPISRPNLTFSTLTVSNMSPEDSSIYLCSVRERGGYGYTFGSGTRLTVV.

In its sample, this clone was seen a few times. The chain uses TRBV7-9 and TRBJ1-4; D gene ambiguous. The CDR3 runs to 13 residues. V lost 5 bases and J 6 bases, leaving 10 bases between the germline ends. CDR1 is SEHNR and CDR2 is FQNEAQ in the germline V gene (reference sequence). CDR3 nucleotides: TGTGCCAGCAGCCCTCCAGTGGATGAAAAACTGTTTTTT. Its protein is CASSPPVDEKLFF.